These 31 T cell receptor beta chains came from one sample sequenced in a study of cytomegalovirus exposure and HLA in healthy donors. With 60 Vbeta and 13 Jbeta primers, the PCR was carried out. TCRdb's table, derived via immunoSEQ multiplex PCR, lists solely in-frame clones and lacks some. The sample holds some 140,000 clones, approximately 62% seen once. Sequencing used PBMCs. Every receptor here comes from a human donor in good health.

In nucleotides, the CDR3 is TGTGCCAGCAGCTGGGAGGGGAACTCCTACAATGAGCAGTTCTTC. This translates into CASSWEGNSYNEQFF. V usage is TRBV11-3 and J usage is TRBJ2-1; 7 nucleotides agree with TRBD2. This CDR3 has 15 residues. Germline CDR1 SGHNT, CDR2 YENEEA. V lost 4 bases and J lost 0; bases outside the gene matches: 3. Supplemented by reference TRBV11-3 and TRBJ2-1, the full variable domain reads EAGVVQSPRYKIIEKKQPVAFWCNPISGHNTLYWYLQNLGQGPELLIRYENEEAVDDSQLPKDRFSAERLKGVDSTLKIQPAELGDSAVYLCASSWEGNSYNEQFFGPGTRLTVL.

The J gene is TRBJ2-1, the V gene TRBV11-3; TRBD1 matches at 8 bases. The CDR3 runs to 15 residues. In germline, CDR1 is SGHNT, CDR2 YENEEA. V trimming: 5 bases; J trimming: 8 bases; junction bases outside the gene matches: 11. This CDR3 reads CASSRRTGTVDEQFF. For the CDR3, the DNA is TGTGCCAGCAGCCGGCGGACAGGGACGGTCGATGAGCAGTTCTTC.

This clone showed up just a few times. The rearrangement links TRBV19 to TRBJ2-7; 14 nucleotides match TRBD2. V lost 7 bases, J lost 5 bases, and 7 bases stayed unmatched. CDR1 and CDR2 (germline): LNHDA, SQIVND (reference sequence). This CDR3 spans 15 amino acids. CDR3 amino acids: CASTGLAGAKNEQYF. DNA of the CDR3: TGTGCCAGTACGGGACTAGCGGGAGCGAAGAACGAGCAGTACTTC.

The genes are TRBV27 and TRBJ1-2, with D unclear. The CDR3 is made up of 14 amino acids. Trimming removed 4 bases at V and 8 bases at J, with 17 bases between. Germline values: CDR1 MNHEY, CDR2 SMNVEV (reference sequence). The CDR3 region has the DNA TGTGCCAGCAGTTCATCCGGAGGGCCGAGCGGCTACACCTTC. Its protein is CASSSSGGPSGYTF.

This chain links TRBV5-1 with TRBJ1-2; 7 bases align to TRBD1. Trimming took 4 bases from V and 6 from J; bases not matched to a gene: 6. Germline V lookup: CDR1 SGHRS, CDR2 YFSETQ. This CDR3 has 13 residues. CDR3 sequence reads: CASSPDRSDGYTF. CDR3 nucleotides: TGCGCCAGCAGCCCGGACAGGAGTGATGGCTACACCTTC.

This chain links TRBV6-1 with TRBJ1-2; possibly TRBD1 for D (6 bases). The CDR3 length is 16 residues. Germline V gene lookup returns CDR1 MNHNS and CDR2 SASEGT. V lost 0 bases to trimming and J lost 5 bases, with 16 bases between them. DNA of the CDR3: TGTGCCAGCAGTGAAGCCTTACAGGGATCCTTTTATGGCTACACCTTC. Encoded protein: CASSEALQGSFYGYTF.

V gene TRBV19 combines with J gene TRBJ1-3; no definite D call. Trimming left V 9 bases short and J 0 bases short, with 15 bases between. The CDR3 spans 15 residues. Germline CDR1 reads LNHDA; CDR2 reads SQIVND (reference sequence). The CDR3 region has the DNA TGTGCCAGGAAGACACGTCATTTCTCTGGAAACACCATATATTTT. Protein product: CARKTRHFSGNTIYF.

The CDR3 coding sequence is TGTGCCAGCAGACATAACCTAGCGGACCCGTTGGTAAATGAGCAGTTCTTC. Translated, it gives CASRHNLADPLVNEQFF. This chain connects TRBV11-3 to TRBJ2-1, with 7 positions matching TRBD2. V lost 6 bases and J lost 7; bases outside the gene matches: 18. Germline CDR1 reads SGHNT; CDR2 reads YENEEA. CDR3 length: 17 amino acids.

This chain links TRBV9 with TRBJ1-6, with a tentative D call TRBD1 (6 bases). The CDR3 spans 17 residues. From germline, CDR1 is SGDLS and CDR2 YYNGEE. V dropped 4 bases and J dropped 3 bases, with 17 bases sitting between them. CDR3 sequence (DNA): TGTGCCAGCAGCTCCAGAGGGGGGGCGGACTATAATTCACCCCTCCACTTT. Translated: CASSSRGGADYNSPLHF. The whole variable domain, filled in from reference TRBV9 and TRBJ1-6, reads DSGVTQTPKHLITATGQRVTLRCSPRSGDLSVYWYQQSLDQGLQFLIQYYNGEERAKGNILERFSAQQFPDLHSELNLSSLELGDSALYFCASSSRGGADYNSPLHFGNGTRLTVT.

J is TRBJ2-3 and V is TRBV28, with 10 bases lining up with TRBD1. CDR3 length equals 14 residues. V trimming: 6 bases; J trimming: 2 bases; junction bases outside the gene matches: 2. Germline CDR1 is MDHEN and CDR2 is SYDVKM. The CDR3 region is CASRRQGATDTQYF. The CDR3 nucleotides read TGTGCCAGCAGGCGACAGGGGGCCACAGATACGCAGTATTTT.

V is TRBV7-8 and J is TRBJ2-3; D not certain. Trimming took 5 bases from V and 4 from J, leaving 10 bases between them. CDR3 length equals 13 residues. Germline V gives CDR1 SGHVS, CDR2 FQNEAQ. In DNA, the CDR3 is TGTGCCAGCAGCCTCCCCTCCTCAGATACGCAGTATTTT. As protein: CASSLPSSDTQYF.

The CDR3 DNA sequence: TGCGCCAGCAGCTTGGCCACGGCTAGCGGGAGCAATGAGCAGTTCTTC. Its translation is CASSLATASGSNEQFF. The V call is TRBV5-1, the J call TRBJ2-1; 10 bases map to TRBD2. This CDR3 has 16 amino acids. The V gene end was trimmed by 0 bases and the J gene end by 6 bases; junction bases not matched to a gene: 6. The germline gives CDR1 SGHRS, CDR2 YFSETQ.

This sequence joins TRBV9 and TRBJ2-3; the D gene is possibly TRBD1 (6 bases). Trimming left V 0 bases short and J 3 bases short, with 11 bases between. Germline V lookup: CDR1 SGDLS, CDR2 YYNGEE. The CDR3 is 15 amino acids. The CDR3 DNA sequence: TGTGCCAGCAGCGTAGAGCAGGGGCGGACAGATACGCAGTATTTT. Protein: CASSVEQGRTDTQYF.

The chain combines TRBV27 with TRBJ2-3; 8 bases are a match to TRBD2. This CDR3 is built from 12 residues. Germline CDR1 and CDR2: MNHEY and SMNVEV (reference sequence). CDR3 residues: CATGGPGDTQYF. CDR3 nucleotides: TGTGCTACGGGAGGGCCGGGAGATACGCAGTATTTT.

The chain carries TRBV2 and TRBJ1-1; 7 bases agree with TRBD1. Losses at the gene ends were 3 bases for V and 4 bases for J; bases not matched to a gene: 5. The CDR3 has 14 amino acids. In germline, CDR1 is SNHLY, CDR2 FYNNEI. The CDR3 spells CASSDQGGGTEAFF. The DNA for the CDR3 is TGTGCCAGCAGTGATCAGGGGGGAGGCACTGAAGCTTTCTTT.

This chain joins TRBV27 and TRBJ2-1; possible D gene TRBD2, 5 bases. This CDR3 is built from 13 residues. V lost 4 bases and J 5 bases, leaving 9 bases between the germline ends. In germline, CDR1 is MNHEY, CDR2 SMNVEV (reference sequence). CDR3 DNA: TGTGCCAGCAGTTCCGGAGGAAACAATGAGCAGTTCTTC. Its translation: CASSSGGNNEQFF.

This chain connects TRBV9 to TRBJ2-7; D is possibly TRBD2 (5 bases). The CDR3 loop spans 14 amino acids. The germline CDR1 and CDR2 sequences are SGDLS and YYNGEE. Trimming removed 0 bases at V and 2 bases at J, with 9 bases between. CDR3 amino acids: CASSVGDGAYEQYF. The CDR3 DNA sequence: TGTGCCAGCAGCGTAGGAGACGGGGCCTACGAGCAGTACTTC.

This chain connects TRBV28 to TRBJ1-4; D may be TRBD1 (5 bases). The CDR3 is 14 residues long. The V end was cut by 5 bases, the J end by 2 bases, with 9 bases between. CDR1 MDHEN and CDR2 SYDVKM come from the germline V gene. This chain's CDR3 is CASSPGGTNEKLFF. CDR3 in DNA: TGTGCCAGCAGTCCCGGGGGGACTAATGAAAAACTGTTTTTT. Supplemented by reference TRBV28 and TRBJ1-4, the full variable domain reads DVKVTQSSRYLVKRTGEKVFLECVQDMDHENMFWYRQDPGLGLRLIYFSYDVKMKEKGDIPEGYSVSREKKERFSLILESASTNQTSMYLCASSPGGTNEKLFFGSGTQLSVL.

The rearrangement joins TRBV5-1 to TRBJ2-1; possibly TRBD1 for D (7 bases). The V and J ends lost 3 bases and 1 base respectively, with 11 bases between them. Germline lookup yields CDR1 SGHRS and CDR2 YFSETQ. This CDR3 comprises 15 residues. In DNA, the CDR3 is TGCGCCAGCAGCTCGGGGGACAGATCCTACAATGAGCAGTTCTTC. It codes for CASSSGDRSYNEQFF.

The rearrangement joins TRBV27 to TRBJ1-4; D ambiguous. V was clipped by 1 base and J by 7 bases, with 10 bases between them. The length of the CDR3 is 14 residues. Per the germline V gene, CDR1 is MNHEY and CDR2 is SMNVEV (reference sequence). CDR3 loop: CASSLFTAGEKLFF. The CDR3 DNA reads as TGTGCCAGCAGTTTATTTACAGCGGGTGAAAAACTGTTTTTT.

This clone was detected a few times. The CDR3 sequence: CASSRGRGPYNEQFF. The CDR3 DNA is TGTGCCAGCAGCAGAGGGCGGGGACCCTACAATGAGCAGTTCTTC. The rearrangement links TRBV11-3 to TRBJ2-1; tentatively, D is TRBD2 (6 bases). V was trimmed by 5 bases and J by 2 bases, leaving 13 bases between them. CDR1 is SGHNT, CDR2 YENEEA, per germline. The CDR3 is 15 amino acids.

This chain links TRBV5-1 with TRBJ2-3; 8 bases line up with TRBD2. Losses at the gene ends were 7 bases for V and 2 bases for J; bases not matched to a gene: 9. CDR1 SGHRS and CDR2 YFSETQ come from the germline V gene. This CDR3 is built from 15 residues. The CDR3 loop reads CASQYRGGLTDTQYF. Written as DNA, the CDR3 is TGCGCCAGCCAGTATCGGGGGGGCCTCACAGATACGCAGTATTTT.

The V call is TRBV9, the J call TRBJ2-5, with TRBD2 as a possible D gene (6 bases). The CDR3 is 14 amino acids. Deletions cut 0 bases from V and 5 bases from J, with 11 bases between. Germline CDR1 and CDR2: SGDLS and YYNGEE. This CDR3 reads CASSVGSSAETQYF. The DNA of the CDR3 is TGTGCCAGCAGCGTAGGATCTAGCGCCGAGACCCAGTACTTC.

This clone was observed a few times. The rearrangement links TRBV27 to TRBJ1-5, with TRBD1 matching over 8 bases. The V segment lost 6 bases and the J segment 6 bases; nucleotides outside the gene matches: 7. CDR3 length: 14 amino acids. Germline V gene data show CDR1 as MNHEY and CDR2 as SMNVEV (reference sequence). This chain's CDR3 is CASSPDRAGQPQHF. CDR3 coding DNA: TGTGCCAGCAGCCCGGACAGGGCAGGTCAGCCCCAGCATTTT.

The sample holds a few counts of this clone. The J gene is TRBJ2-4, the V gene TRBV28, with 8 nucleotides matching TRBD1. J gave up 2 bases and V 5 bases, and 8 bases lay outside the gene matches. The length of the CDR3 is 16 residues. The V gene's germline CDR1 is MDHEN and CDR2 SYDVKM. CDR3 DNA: TGTGCCAGCAGTGGGGCAGGGGGCTTATCCAAAAACATTCAGTACTTC. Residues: CASSGAGGLSKNIQYF.

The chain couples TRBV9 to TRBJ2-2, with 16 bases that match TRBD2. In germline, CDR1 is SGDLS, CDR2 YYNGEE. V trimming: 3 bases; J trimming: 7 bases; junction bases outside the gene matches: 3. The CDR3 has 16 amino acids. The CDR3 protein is CASSAGLAGGVGELFF. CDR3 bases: TGTGCCAGCAGCGCGGGACTAGCGGGAGGGGTCGGGGAGCTGTTTTTT.

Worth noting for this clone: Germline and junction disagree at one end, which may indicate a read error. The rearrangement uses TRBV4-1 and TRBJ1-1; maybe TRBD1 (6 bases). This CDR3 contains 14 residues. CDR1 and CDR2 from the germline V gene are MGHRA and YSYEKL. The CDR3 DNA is TGCGCCAGCAGACGACAGGTGATGAACCCTGAAGCTTTCTTT. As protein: CASRRQVMNPEAFF.

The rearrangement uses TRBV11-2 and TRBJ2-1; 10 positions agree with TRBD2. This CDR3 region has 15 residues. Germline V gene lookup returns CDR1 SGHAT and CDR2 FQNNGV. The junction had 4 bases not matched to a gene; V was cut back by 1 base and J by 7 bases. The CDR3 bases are TGTGCCAGCAGCTTAGGGCTAGCGGGAGTTAATGAGCAGTTCTTC. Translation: CASSLGLAGVNEQFF.

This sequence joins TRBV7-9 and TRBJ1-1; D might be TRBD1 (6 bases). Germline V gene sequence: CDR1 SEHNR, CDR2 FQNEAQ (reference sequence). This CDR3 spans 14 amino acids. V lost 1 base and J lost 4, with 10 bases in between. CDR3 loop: CASSLVQGTTEAFF. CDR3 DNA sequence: TGTGCCAGCAGCTTAGTCCAGGGGACCACTGAAGCTTTCTTT.

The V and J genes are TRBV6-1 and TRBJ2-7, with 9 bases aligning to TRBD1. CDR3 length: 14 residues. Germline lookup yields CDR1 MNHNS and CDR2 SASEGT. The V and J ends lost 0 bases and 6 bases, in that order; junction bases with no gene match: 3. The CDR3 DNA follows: TGTGCCAGCAGTGAAGCCGGGACAGGGACCGAGCAGTACTTC. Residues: CASSEAGTGTEQYF.

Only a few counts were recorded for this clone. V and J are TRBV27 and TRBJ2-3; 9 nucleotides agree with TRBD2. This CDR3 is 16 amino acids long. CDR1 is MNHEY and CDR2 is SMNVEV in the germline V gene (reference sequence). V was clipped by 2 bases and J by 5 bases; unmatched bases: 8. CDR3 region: CASSLGRGRAGDTQYF. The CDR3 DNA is TGTGCCAGCAGTTTAGGTCGCGGGAGGGCGGGAGATACGCAGTATTTT.